This paragraph covers one TCR beta chain sequence. This clonotype was observed a handful of times. What this receptor recognizes is not known. No quality values exist for individual bases; no much larger clone is one base distant. Sequencing took place on an Illumina HiSeq 2500. Quantitative 5'-RACE with molecular barcodes was the method used to prepare the TCR beta libraries. As for the authors' bioinformatics: A new computational method, built on a probabilistic model of VDJ rearrangement, was used to identify disease-linked TCR variants. TCRdb cleaned the public reads at Q25 with fastp, built clones with MiXCR and kept in-frame beta chains. For every CDR3 protein sequence, its rows merge into one entry that carries the most common genes and DNA. These V and J calls rely on TCRdb rather than the paper's analysis. A total of approximately 150,000 distinct CDR3 sequences appear in this sample, roughly 31% of them only once. The biggest ten clones account for 5.5% to 7.5% of the sample.

Synovial fluid samples were paired with blood samples taken from the same ankylosing spondylitis patients. Inclusive of the bounding cysteine and phenylalanine, the CDR3 is 16 residues long. Kept here is only the CDR3 DNA, which spans 48 bases and is read in frame from base 1. Trimming removed 5 bases from V and 2 bases from J, leaving 17 bases between the germline ends. Based on the germline V gene, the CDR1 and CDR2 sequences are KGHDR and SFDVKD. The data were taken from a study of CD8 T cells in ankylosing spondylitis (dated by TCRdb to about 2017). As for the study more broadly: T cell receptor beta repertoires were profiled in healthy donors and ankylosing spondylitis patients so that disease-linked TCR variants could be found. The whole study cohort included 108 healthy donors and 25 ankylosing spondylitis patients. Peripheral blood samples were taken, and synovial fluid was additionally collected from ankylosing spondylitis patients.

The research as a whole found: Blood from ankylosing spondylitis patients appeared to be characterized by a TCR beta motif composed of about eight highly homologous amino acid variants. The disease-linked clones were reported as significantly enriched in matched synovial fluid samples from ankylosing spondylitis patients. The disease-linked clones showed a CD8+ phenotype and occurred at relatively low frequencies in peripheral blood. Some TCR beta motif variants had previously been reported in synovial fluid and blood of reactive arthritis patients, which suggested common disease-initiation mechanisms.

The sequence derives from a male donor with ankylosing spondylitis. What was sequenced was synovial fluid, either unsorted or a sorted T cell fraction (not recorded which). Recombination joined TRBV24-1 with TRBJ1-2, with the D gene not clear enough to name. The sequence in DNA is TGTGCCACCAGTGGATTGGGTCAGGCGGGAAACTATGGCTACACCTTC. Translation gives CATSGLGQAGNYGYTF.